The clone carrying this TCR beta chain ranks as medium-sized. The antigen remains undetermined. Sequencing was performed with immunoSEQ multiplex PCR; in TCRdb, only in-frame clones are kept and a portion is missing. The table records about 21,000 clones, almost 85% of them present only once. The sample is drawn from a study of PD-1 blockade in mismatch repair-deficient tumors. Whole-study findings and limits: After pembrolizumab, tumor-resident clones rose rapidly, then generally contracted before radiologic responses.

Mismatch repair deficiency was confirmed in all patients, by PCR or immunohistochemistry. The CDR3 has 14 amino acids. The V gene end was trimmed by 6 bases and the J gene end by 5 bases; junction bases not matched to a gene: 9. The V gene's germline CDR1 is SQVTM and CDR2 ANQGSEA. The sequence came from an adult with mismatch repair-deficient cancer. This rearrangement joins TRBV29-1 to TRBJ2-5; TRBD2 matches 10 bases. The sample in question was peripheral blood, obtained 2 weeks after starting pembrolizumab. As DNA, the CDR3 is TGCAGCGTGGGGGCTAGCGGGGGTGGGGAGACCCAGTACTTC. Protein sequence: CSVGASGGGETQYF.